A single sample gave rise to the 12 T cell receptor beta chains below, sequenced in a study of T cell clusters in autoimmune cytopenias. Multiplex touch-down PCR amplified TRB using TRB-A and TRB-B pools in one tube. With the multiplex PCR reads reprocessed, TCRdb shows one record per CDR3 protein and no DNA. The sample table sets out a few thousand distinct CDR3 sequences. TRB amplification used 200 to 250 ng of peripheral blood genomic DNA. Sample: peripheral blood. These receptors were taken from a human donor with an autoimmune cytopenia or autoimmune hepatitis (not recorded which).

The J gene is TRBJ2-5, the V gene TRBV6-5; TCRdb names TRBD2, which stays unverified in the absence of DNA. The CDR3 runs 15 residues. Germline V lookup: CDR1 MNHEY, CDR2 SVGAGI. The CDR3 protein is CASSDAGTSQETQYF.

The chain has TRBV5-4 and TRBJ2-4; TCRdb's D call of TRBD1 is untestable without DNA. Germline V gene lookup returns CDR1 SGHNT and CDR2 YYREEE (reference sequence). The length of the CDR3 is 12 residues. CDR3 loop: CASSPDRDIQYF.

The chain couples TRBV5-1 to TRBJ2-3. Germline CDR1 SGHRS, CDR2 YFSETQ. The CDR3 sequence is 15 residues long. CDR3 sequence: CASSLDGASTDTQYF.

This CDR3 is CASLPSPGLAGFKSTDTQYF. The rearrangement joins TRBV30 to TRBJ2-3; TCRdb's D gene call, TRBD2, goes unchecked for lack of DNA. CDR3 size: 20 residues. Germline loops: CDR1 GTSNPN, CDR2 SVGIG (reference sequence).

The V call is TRBV7-6, the J call TRBJ2-2; TCRdb's D call of TRBD2 is untestable without DNA. Germline-derived CDR1 and CDR2 are SGHVS and FNYEAQ. The CDR3 is 17 amino acids. CDR3 region: CASSNEGREGPAGELFF.

This chain joins TRBV7-6 and TRBJ2-6. CDR3 length equals 16 residues. Germline V gene data show CDR1 as SGHVS and CDR2 as FNYEAQ. CDR3: CASSLRTGAGANVLTF. Looking up the rest from reference TRBV7-6 and TRBJ2-6 gives the full variable domain: GAGVSQSPRYKVTKRGQDVALRCDPISGHVSLYWYRQALGQGPEFLTYFNYEAQQDKSGLPNDRFSAERPEGSISTLTIQRTEQRDSAMYRCASSLRTGAGANVLTFGAGSRLTVL.

The gene calls are TRBV6-5 and TRBJ2-3; lacking DNA, the TRBD1 call made by TCRdb goes unchecked. Per the germline V gene, CDR1 is MNHEY and CDR2 is SVGAGI. The CDR3 is 16 residues long. CDR3 amino acids: CASSESGTGLTDTQYF.

The V and J genes are TRBV19 and TRBJ1-5; the D call from TCRdb, TRBD1, cannot be confirmed without DNA. CDR3 size: 13 residues. From germline, CDR1 is LNHDA and CDR2 SQIVND (reference sequence). The CDR3 is CASRFDSYQPQHF.

By frequency, this clonotype registers medium-sized. This rearrangement joins TRBV30 to TRBJ2-3. This CDR3 region has 14 residues. CDR1 is GTSNPN, CDR2 SVGIG, per germline (reference sequence). Here the CDR3 reads CAWSRQRFTDTQYF.

The chain combines TRBV29-1 with TRBJ1-1; the TRBD1 assignment by TCRdb is unverifiable without DNA. This CDR3 contains 14 residues. Germline V gives CDR1 SQVTM, CDR2 ANQGSEA. The CDR3 sequence is CSVDLRGRGAEAFF.

This chain links TRBV6-5 with TRBJ1-2. The CDR3 spans 15 residues. The germline V gene has CDR1 MNHEY and CDR2 SVGAGI. This chain's CDR3 is CASSYSRGIRDGYTF.

This clonotype ranks as medium-sized in terms of frequency. The chain carries TRBV19 and TRBJ1-5; TCRdb lists TRBD1, though no DNA is available to test this call. This CDR3 spans 13 amino acids. The germline V gene has CDR1 LNHDA and CDR2 SQIVND (reference sequence). CDR3 region: CASSDRGAQPQHF.